The 19 T cell receptor beta chains reported below all come from one sample, sequenced in a study of CD8 T cells in ankylosing spondylitis. A single record per CDR3 protein comes from TCRdb applying MiXCR to the 5' RACE reads. Among over 75,000 distinct CDR3 sequences listed, 8.8% were seen once. Sequences were obtained from blood, either unsorted or a sorted T cell fraction (not recorded which). These receptors were taken from a male donor with ankylosing spondylitis or in good health (not recorded which).

In this sample, this clonotype turned up many times. The chain combines TRBV25-1 with TRBJ2-1; no definite D call. Between the trimmed V and J ends, which lost 7 bases and 4 bases, there was a span of 14 bases. Germline loops: CDR1 MGHDK, CDR2 SYGVNS. The CDR3 is 14 amino acids. The CDR3 is CASNQDPSYNEQFF. As DNA, the CDR3 is TGTGCCAGCAATCAGGACCCGTCTTACAATGAGCAGTTCTTC.

This clonotype has a single count. It may be a read error: a sequence one base away is much more abundant. The chain uses TRBV11-2 and TRBJ2-5; 7 bases fit TRBD1. The ends lost 0 bases at V and 2 bases at J; junction bases unmatched: 9. This CDR3 comprises 17 residues. The V gene's germline CDR1 is SGHAT and CDR2 FQNNGV. CDR3 residues: CASSLDWGTAAQETQYF. CDR3 bases: TGTGCCAGCAGCTTAGATTGGGGGACAGCAGCACAAGAGACCCAGTACTTC.

This clonotype occurred many times. V gene TRBV28 combines with J gene TRBJ2-1; D is uncertain. V was trimmed by 5 bases and J by 4 bases, leaving 15 bases between them. CDR1 and CDR2 from the germline V gene are MDHEN and SYDVKM. The CDR3 extends over 15 amino acids. The CDR3 nucleotides are TGTGCCAGCAGTCCCCCCTTGCGTTTTTACAATGAGCAGTTCTTC. As protein: CASSPPLRFYNEQFF.

This clonotype was seen repeatedly, ten times or more. The CDR3 DNA is TGTGCCAGCAGTCCTCTAGCGGGGCCCACAGATACGCAGTATTTT. Its protein product is CASSPLAGPTDTQYF. J is TRBJ2-3 and V is TRBV12-3 or TRBV12-4; TRBD2 aligns across 9 bases. The CDR3 totals 15 residues. The V gene end was trimmed by 5 bases and the J gene end by 2 bases; junction bases not matched to a gene: 5.

This clonotype was seen many times. The rearrangement joins TRBV9 to TRBJ1-2; possible D gene TRBD1, 5 bases. The CDR3 runs 18 residues. Germline V gene data show CDR1 as SGDLS and CDR2 as YYNGEE. With 3 bases removed from V and 2 bases from J, the gap between germline ends came to 23 bases. The CDR3 DNA follows: TGTGCCAGCAGCGCACAACCGGGACCCAGCATTCTAAACTATGGCTACACCTTC. It yields the protein CASSAQPGPSILNYGYTF.

This clonotype has only one observation. V and J are TRBV18 and TRBJ2-7; 10 bases line up with TRBD1. Germline V gene data show CDR1 as KGHSH and CDR2 as LQKENI. With V trimmed by 5 bases and J by 3 bases, 16 bases remained unmatched. The CDR3 is made up of 18 amino acids. Written as DNA, the CDR3 is TGTGCCAGCTCAGTATCAAGAACCGGGACAGGGGCCGTCTACGAGCAGTACTTC. Its translation: CASSVSRTGTGAVYEQYF.

The rearrangement uses TRBV2 and TRBJ2-2, with D hard to call. The V and J ends lost 9 bases and 1 base respectively, with 12 bases between them. The CDR3 is 14 residues long. Germline loops: CDR1 SNHLY, CDR2 FYNNEI. CDR3 in amino acids: CARGPPGNTGELFF. The CDR3 DNA is TGTGCCAGAGGCCCTCCGGGGAACACCGGGGAGCTGTTTTTT. Full variable domain (missing parts from reference TRBV2 and TRBJ2-2): EPEVTQTPSHQVTQMGQEVILRCVPISNHLYFYWYRQILGQKVEFLVSFYNNEISEKSEIFDDQFSVERPDGSNFTLKIRSTKLEDSAMYFCARGPPGNTGELFFGEGSRLTVL.

This clonotype was found many times. This rearrangement joins TRBV20-1 to TRBJ2-7, with a possible D match to TRBD1 (6 bases). Trimming stripped 5 bases from V and 2 bases from J, with 16 bases between. Germline loops: CDR1 DFQATT, CDR2 SNEGSKA (reference sequence). CDR3 length: 14 amino acids. The CDR3 reads CSARGQRQPYEQYF. CDR3 DNA: TGCAGTGCTCGAGGACAGCGTCAACCCTACGAGCAGTACTTC.

This clonotype was recorded at least ten times. The chain combines TRBV7-2 with TRBJ2-2; 9 nucleotides align to TRBD2. Trimming at V came to 4 bases and at J to 3 bases, leaving 3 bases not matched to a gene. The CDR3 is made up of 15 amino acids. Germline V CDR1 and CDR2: SGHTA, FQGNSA. The CDR3 region has the DNA TGTGCCAGCAGCTCGCGGGGGGGCGACACCGGGGAGCTGTTTTTT. Protein: CASSSRGGDTGELFF.

Details on this clonotype: This clone may be a read error of a much larger clone one base away. V and J are TRBV20-1 and TRBJ1-2, with TRBD1 identical over 8 bases. The CDR3 has 15 residues. Germline-derived CDR1 and CDR2 are DFQATT and SNEGSKA (reference sequence). The CDR3 loop is CSANPSRGPHYDYTF. The CDR3 nucleotides are TGCAGTGCGAACCCTTCCAGGGGGCCCCACTATGACTACACCTTC.

This chain uses TRBV7-2 with TRBJ2-7; D unresolved. Germline V gene lookup returns CDR1 SGHTA and CDR2 FQGNSA. This CDR3 is 15 amino acids long. Trimming pared 0 bases from V and 5 bases from J, leaving 14 bases between. The CDR3 sequence: CASSLASSLWDEQYF. CDR3 coding DNA: TGTGCCAGCAGCTTAGCTTCCTCACTGTGGGACGAGCAGTACTTC.

This clonotype was counted ten times or more. V gene TRBV15 combines with J gene TRBJ2-4; 8 bases are a match to TRBD2. The J segment lost 2 bases and the V segment lost 8 bases, leaving 8 bases of the junction unmatched. Germline CDR1 LNHNV, CDR2 YYDKDF (reference sequence). This CDR3 region has 15 residues. CDR3 region: CATLRGGGSKNIQYF. The CDR3 DNA follows: TGTGCCACCCTCCGGGGGGGTGGGTCCAAAAACATTCAGTACTTC.

V is TRBV30 and J is TRBJ2-1; D may be TRBD2 (6 bases). V dropped 3 bases and J dropped 1 base, with 13 bases sitting between them. CDR3 length equals 15 residues. Germline V gene sequence: CDR1 GTSNPN, CDR2 SVGIG (reference sequence). CDR3 nucleotides: TGTGCCTGGAGAGAGACCCGGGGGTCCTACAATGAGCAGTTCTTC. Amino acids: CAWRETRGSYNEQFF.

In this sample, this clonotype turned up many times. The chain combines TRBV28 with TRBJ1-2; 7 bases match TRBD1. The CDR3 length is 12 residues. Trimming removed 6 bases from V and 4 bases from J; junction bases left unmatched: 2. In germline, CDR1 is MDHEN, CDR2 SYDVKM. CDR3 in DNA: TGTGCCAGCAGGGACAGGATCTATGGCTACACCTTC. Its translation is CASRDRIYGYTF.

This clonotype was seen ten or more times. V usage is TRBV7-9 and J usage is TRBJ2-5; no definite D call. The V end lost 7 bases, the J end lost 2 bases, and 11 bases lay between the germline ends. CDR1 SEHNR and CDR2 FQNEAQ come from the germline V gene (reference sequence). The CDR3 extends over 13 amino acids. In nucleotides, the CDR3 is TGTGCCAGCACCTCGGAACAGCAAGAGACCCAGTACTTC. The encoded protein is CASTSEQQETQYF.

The gene calls are TRBV28 and TRBJ1-2, with a possible D match to TRBD1 (6 bases). This CDR3 region has 14 residues. The V gene lost 6 bases and the J gene lost 5 bases, with 16 bases spanning the gap. Germline loops: CDR1 MDHEN, CDR2 SYDVKM. CDR3 sequence reads: CASSPTPRGYGYTF. CDR3 DNA: TGTGCCAGCAGCCCAACCCCTAGGGGGTATGGCTACACCTTC.

There are many counts of this clonotype. This chain links TRBV18 with TRBJ1-1; D is undetermined. Looked up from germline, CDR1 is KGHSH and CDR2 is LQKENI. V lost 6 bases and J 2 bases, leaving 16 bases between the germline ends. The CDR3 loop spans 15 amino acids. CDR3 protein: CASSARVTSNTEAFF. CDR3 in DNA: TGTGCCAGCTCTGCCAGAGTCACCTCAAACACTGAAGCTTTCTTT. The full variable domain, its missing parts supplied by reference TRBV18 and TRBJ1-1, is NAGVMQNPRHLVRRRGQEARLRCSPMKGHSHVYWYRQLPEEGLKFMVYLQKENIIDESGMPKERFSAEFPKEGPSILRIQQVVRGDSAAYFCASSARVTSNTEAFFGQGTRLTVV.

This clonotype was counted a few times. V usage is TRBV18 and J usage is TRBJ2-7; maybe TRBD2 (5 bases). The CDR3 consists of 12 residues. Germline values: CDR1 KGHSH, CDR2 LQKENI. V was pared by 3 bases and J by 5 bases, with 8 bases between. CDR3 loop: CASSPLGDEQYF. The CDR3 DNA reads TGTGCCAGCTCACCCCTGGGAGACGAGCAGTACTTC.

This clonotype has ten or more counts. The CDR3 nucleotides are TGCGCCAGCAGCATAGGGACAGGGGGCTTGGAGACCCAGTACTTC. Protein product: CASSIGTGGLETQYF. V usage is TRBV5-1 and J usage is TRBJ2-5; 12 bases match TRBD1. The CDR3 covers 15 residues. The germline gives CDR1 SGHRS, CDR2 YFSETQ. After removal of 4 bases from V and 5 bases from J, the junction contained 6 bases not matched to a gene. The full variable domain, in which reference TRBV5-1 and TRBJ2-5 provide the parts outside the CDR3, is KAGVTQTPRYLIKTRGQQVTLSCSPISGHRSVSWYQQTPGQGLQFLFEYFSETQRNKGNFPGRFSGRQFSNSRSEMNVSTLELGDSALYLCASSIGTGGLETQYFGPGTRLLVL.